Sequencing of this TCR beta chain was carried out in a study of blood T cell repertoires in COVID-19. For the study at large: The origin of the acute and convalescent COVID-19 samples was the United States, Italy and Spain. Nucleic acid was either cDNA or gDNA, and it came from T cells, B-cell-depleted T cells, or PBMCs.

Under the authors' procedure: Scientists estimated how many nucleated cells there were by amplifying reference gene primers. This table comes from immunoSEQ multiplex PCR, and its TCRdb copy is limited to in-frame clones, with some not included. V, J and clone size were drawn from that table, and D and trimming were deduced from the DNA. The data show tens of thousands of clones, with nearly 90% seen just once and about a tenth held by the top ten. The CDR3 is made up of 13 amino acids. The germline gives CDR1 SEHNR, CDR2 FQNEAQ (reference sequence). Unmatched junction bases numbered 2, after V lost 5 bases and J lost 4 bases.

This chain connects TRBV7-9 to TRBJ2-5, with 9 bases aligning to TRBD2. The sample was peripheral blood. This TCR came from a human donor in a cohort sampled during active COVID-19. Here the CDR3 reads CASSRTSVETQYF. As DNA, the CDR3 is TGTGCCAGCAGCCGGACTAGCGTAGAGACCCAGTACTTC.